This is a list of T cell receptor beta chains from one sample in a study of T cell repertoires in cytomegalovirus infection. TCRdb re-called the reads with MiXCR, one entry per CDR3 protein. The sample includes 560,000 or so distinct CDR3 sequences, 15% to 20% of them seen just once. The sequencing sample was made of CD8+ T cells from PBMCs. Every receptor here comes from a human donor in good health (CMV status not recorded). Some clones in this sample may be carry-over from other donors' samples. Each CDR3 is given with its conserved first and last residue. The order of the fields is D gene, clone size, V gene, J gene, CDR3 DNA, CDR3 protein. D genes are given only for firm matches. Expanded clones are given a class, and other clones once, few, many or no size at all.

D: NA; size: few; V: TRBV6-5; J: TRBJ1-1; DNA: TGTGCCAGCAGTTACTCGTCGGACAGCGCCATGAACACTGAAGCTTTCTTT; CDR3: CASSYSSDSAMNTEAFF
D: NA; size: few; V: TRBV9; J: TRBJ2-1; DNA: TGTGCCAGCAGCCCGGTAGGCGTTGGGGAGCAGTTCTTC; CDR3: CASSPVGVGEQFF
D: NA; size: NA; V: TRBV27; J: TRBJ2-1; DNA: TGTGCCAGCAGTATCATCGCATTAGAATCTAGTTTCTATGAGCAGTTCTTC; CDR3: CASSIIALESSFYEQFF
D: TRBD2; size: many; V: TRBV7-8; J: TRBJ2-3; DNA: TGTGCCAGCAGCTTAGGTCCGGGACTAGCGAGCGCAGATACGCAGTATTTT; CDR3: CASSLGPGLASADTQYF
D: NA; size: few; V: TRBV27; J: TRBJ1-6; DNA: TGTGCCAGCAGTCCCCCGCCAGGCTCCTATAATTCACCCCTCCACTTT; CDR3: CASSPPPGSYNSPLHF
D: NA; size: few; V: TRBV6-5; J: TRBJ1-2; DNA: TGTGCCAGCAGTTCCTCCTCCAGAGGGTATGGCTACACCTTC; CDR3: CASSSSSRGYGYTF
D: NA; size: many; V: TRBV7-6; J: TRBJ1-3; DNA: TGTGCCAGCAGCTTACTAAAGCAAGGTGGAAACACCATATATTTT; CDR3: CASSLLKQGGNTIYF
D: NA; size: many; V: TRBV6-5; J: TRBJ1-2; DNA: TGTGCCAGCAGTTACGGACAGTGGGGTGGCTACACCTTC; CDR3: CASSYGQWGGYTF
D: NA; size: NA; V: TRBV11-3; J: TRBJ2-1; DNA: TGTGCCAGCAGCCGATACGGGAGTGAATACAATGAGCAGTTCTTC; CDR3: CASSRYGSEYNEQFF
D: NA; size: many; V: TRBV27; J: TRBJ2-1; DNA: TGTGCCAGCAGTTTCGGCGGGACTTCACCCAATGAGCAGTTCTTC; CDR3: CASSFGGTSPNEQFF
D: NA; size: few; V: TRBV27; J: TRBJ1-5; DNA: TGTGCCAGCAGTTCTACAAAGGGACTCAATAGCAATCAGCCCCAGCATTTT; CDR3: CASSSTKGLNSNQPQHF
D: NA; size: many; V: TRBV12-3/TRBV12-4; J: TRBJ2-7; DNA: TGTGCCAGCAGTTCCCCCCCCGGGGGAACCTACGAGCAGTACTTC; CDR3: CASSSPPGGTYEQYF
D: TRBD1; size: many; V: TRBV5-1; J: TRBJ2-7; DNA: TGTGCCAGCAGCTTGCGACAGGGGGACTACGAGCAGTACTTC; CDR3: CASSLRQGDYEQYF
D: TRBD1; size: many; V: TRBV7-9; J: TRBJ1-1; DNA: TGTGCCAGCAGCACCGGGACAGCTAACACTGAAGCTTTCTTT; CDR3: CASSTGTANTEAFF
D: NA; size: NA; V: TRBV14; J: TRBJ1-1; DNA: TGTGCCAGCAGCCGGGATAGGTCTGACACTGAAGCTTTCTTT; CDR3: CASSRDRSDTEAFF
D: NA; size: NA; V: TRBV7-3; J: TRBJ2-1; DNA: TGTGCCAGCAGCTTAGGCTCCGGGGCCTGGTCCAATGAGCAGTTCTTC; CDR3: CASSLGSGAWSNEQFF
D: TRBD1; size: few; V: TRBV3-1; J: TRBJ1-1; DNA: TGTGCCAGCAGCCAATTAGGCGGACAGGGGGCGAACACTGAAGCTTTCTTT; CDR3: CASSQLGGQGANTEAFF
D: TRBD2; size: NA; V: TRBV11-3; J: TRBJ2-3; DNA: TGTGCCAGCAGCTCCCCAGAAGGACTAGCGGGGACAGATACGCAGTATTTT; CDR3: CASSSPEGLAGTDTQYF
D: TRBD1; size: few; V: TRBV10-3; J: TRBJ1-2; DNA: TGTGCCATAAGAGACAGGGGTACTTCCCTCAACTATGGCTACACCTTC; CDR3: CAIRDRGTSLNYGYTF
D: NA; size: few; V: TRBV19; J: TRBJ2-7; DNA: TGTGCCAGTAGCGAAACCGGGCCCACTTCGTATTTCTCCTACGAGCAGTACTTC; CDR3: CASSETGPTSYFSYEQYF
D: TRBD1; size: many; V: TRBV11-2; J: TRBJ2-1; DNA: TGTGCCAGCAGCTCAGGACAGGGGATTTACAATGAGCAGTTCTTC; CDR3: CASSSGQGIYNEQFF
D: NA; size: NA; V: TRBV15; J: TRBJ1-3; DNA: TGTGCCACCAGCAGGGACCTTGGTTTGGGTGGAAACACCATATATTTT; CDR3: CATSRDLGLGGNTIYF
D: TRBD2; size: many; V: TRBV7-8; J: TRBJ2-1; DNA: TGTGCCAGCAGCTTAGACCCAATAGCGGGAGCCCCGAGGAATGAGCAGTTCTTC; CDR3: CASSLDPIAGAPRNEQFF
D: NA; size: few; V: TRBV28; J: TRBJ2-1; DNA: TGTGCCAGCAGCTGGGGGGCTGCTAGTTACAATGAGCAGTTCTTC; CDR3: CASSWGAASYNEQFF
D: NA; size: many; V: TRBV11-2; J: TRBJ2-7; DNA: TGTGCCAGCAGCTTACGCACCGGGACGGATGCCTACGAGCAGTACTTC; CDR3: CASSLRTGTDAYEQYF